This T cell receptor (beta chain) emerged from a study of blood T cells in healthy people across ages. Study-wide points: Per million T cells, TCR beta diversity dropped about linearly as age rose. No one knew whether donors had CMV, which possibly confounded expanded clonotype changes.

This clonotype was picked up many times. The antigen is not known. The people who gave samples were healthy Caucasians from Russia, aged roughly 6 to 90. Every donor gave 9 to 10 milliliters of peripheral blood. Combining a sample-barcoded 5' primer with a J-beta primer mix, a second PCR ran for roughly 7 to 12 cycles. TCRdb re-analysed the 5' RACE reads in MiXCR, keeping a single row per CDR3 protein. This table has 1.5 million to 2 million distinct CDR3 sequences, approximately 30% appearing once. Germline V gene lookup returns CDR1 SGHRS and CDR2 YFSETQ. Between the trimmed V and J ends, which lost 5 bases and 4 bases, there was a span of 13 bases. The CDR3 runs to 13 residues.

The receptor comes from a woman aged 25 to 39 in good health. The chain employs TRBV5-1 and TRBJ2-7, with D possibly TRBD1 on 5 matching bases. Sequencing input: blood. The CDR3 DNA reads as TGCGCCAGCAGTGGGCCAGGGCTGTACGAGCAGTACTTC. Residues: CASSGPGLYEQYF.